The next 31 T cell receptor beta chains were all read from a single sample in a study of Tregs in tolerant kidney transplant recipients (dated by TCRdb to about 2019). Receptor libraries were prepared by the immunoSEQ multiplex PCR assay. Not all clones reach the TCRdb copy of this immuneACCESS table, which keeps in-frame sequences only. Checked studies attribute under half of the gap to unresolved V genes and leave the rest unexplained. The sample table holds tens of thousands of clones, of which approximately 90% were seen once. About 0.36% of the sample rests with the top ten. The time point label here, explained by the study, means: blood sample drawn before combined kidney and bone marrow transplant. The sequencing here drew on Tregs from blood, taken before the transplant. These receptors originate from a human donor who received a combined kidney and bone marrow transplant.

V is TRBV2 and J is TRBJ2-7, with D unresolved. The germline V gene encodes CDR1 SNHLY and CDR2 FYNNEI. The germline V and J ends were trimmed by 4 bases and 0 bases, with 4 bases remaining between them. This CDR3 is 12 amino acids long. The CDR3 protein is CASSVSSYEQYF. Here the CDR3 DNA reads TGTGCCAGCAGTGTTAGCTCCTACGAGCAGTACTTC.

V gene TRBV28 combines with J gene TRBJ1-2; TRBD1 might be the D (5 bases). Trimming left V 5 bases short and J 8 bases short, with 18 bases between. Germline V gene lookup returns CDR1 MDHEN and CDR2 SYDVKM. There are 14 residues in the CDR3. CDR3 loop: CASSGPGRSMGYTF. CDR3 coding DNA: TGTGCCAGCAGTGGTCCGGGACGCTCTATGGGCTACACCTTC.

The chain links TRBV10-1 to TRBJ1-5; 10 bases agree with TRBD1. Trimming cost V 6 bases and J 0 bases; bases outside gene matches: 5. The CDR3 has 16 amino acids. The V gene's germline CDR1 is WNHNN and CDR2 SYGVQD (reference sequence). The CDR3 coding sequence is TGCGCCAGCAGAGGGGACAGGGGTTATAGCAATCAGCCCCAGCATTTT. Amino acids: CASRGDRGYSNQPQHF.

The rearrangement joins TRBV7-2 to TRBJ2-3, with TRBD1 matching 7 bases. Germline CDR1 is SGHTA and CDR2 is FQGNSA. V lost 1 base and J lost 5; bases outside the gene matches: 9. The CDR3 contains 16 residues. The CDR3 DNA reads as TGTGCCAGCAGCTTAGAACCGGGACAGTGGCAAGATACGCAGTATTTT. This sequence encodes CASSLEPGQWQDTQYF.

The J gene is TRBJ2-2, the V gene TRBV11-3; 8 bases line up with TRBD1. The CDR3 consists of 17 residues. Trimming at V came to 5 bases and at J to 1 base, leaving 9 bases not matched to a gene. Germline-derived CDR1 and CDR2 are SGHNT and YENEEA. In DNA, the CDR3 is TGTGCCAGCAGCCCCATGGTAGGACAGGGGAACACCGGGGAGCTGTTTTTT. Encoded protein: CASSPMVGQGNTGELFF.

The chain couples TRBV4-3 to TRBJ2-7; 7 bases align to TRBD1. The trim removed 4 bases at V and 2 bases at J, leaving 5 bases unmatched. Germline values: CDR1 LGHNA, CDR2 YSLEER. The CDR3 has 14 amino acids. Written as DNA, the CDR3 is TGCGCCAGCAGCCCAGGGGGAGCGGCCTACGAGCAGTACTTC. Its translation: CASSPGGAAYEQYF.

With respect to this clone: Sequence at one end of the junction differs from germline and may be a read error. V gene TRBV4-2 combines with J gene TRBJ2-2; TRBD1 might be the D (6 bases). Germline V gives CDR1 LGHNA, CDR2 YNFKEQ. The CDR3 consists of 11 residues. CDR3 in DNA: TGTGCCAGCAGCCAAGGAGGGGGGCTGTTTTTT. Its protein is CASSQGGGLFF.

V and J are TRBV10-3 and TRBJ1-1, with TRBD1 matching 9 bases. The germline V gene has CDR1 ENHRY and CDR2 SYGVKD. The V and J ends lost 4 bases and 5 bases, in that order; junction bases with no gene match: 14. The CDR3 totals 17 residues. The CDR3 DNA reads as TGTGCCATCAGTGGACCCACTAGGACAGGGGCCGGGACTGAAGCTTTCTTT. Translation gives CAISGPTRTGAGTEAFF.

This chain uses TRBV5-1 with TRBJ1-1; 9 positions agree with TRBD1. Trimming at V came to 2 bases and at J to 4 bases, leaving 6 bases not matched to a gene. This CDR3 has 15 residues. In germline, CDR1 is SGHRS, CDR2 YFSETQ. The CDR3 coding sequence is TGCGCCAGCAGCTTACGGACAGGGGCCTCCACTGAAGCTTTCTTT. Protein product: CASSLRTGASTEAFF.

This chain uses TRBV4-2 with TRBJ1-4; D is possibly TRBD1 (5 bases). Per germline, CDR1 LGHNA and CDR2 YNFKEQ. V gave up 2 bases and J gave up 13 bases, with 23 bases separating them. The CDR3 is 16 residues long. The CDR3 nucleotides read TGTGCCAGCAGCCAATTGGAATGGGGCAGCAGAAAAGGACTGTTTTTT. Translating it yields CASSQLEWGSRKGLFF.

CDR3 residues: CASSERGQRTSYNEQFF. For the CDR3, the DNA is TGTGCCAGCAGTGAAAGGGGGCAGCGGACCTCCTACAATGAGCAGTTCTTC. The chain joins TRBV2 to TRBJ2-1; 7 positions agree with TRBD1. CDR3 length equals 17 residues. The trim removed 2 bases at V and 0 bases at J, leaving 7 bases unmatched. Germline CDR1 is SNHLY and CDR2 is FYNNEI.

This clone was picked up one time. The chain has TRBV11-2 and TRBJ2-7; unclear D gene. V was shortened by 0 bases and J by 5 bases, with 11 bases between the two germline ends. The CDR3 runs to 14 residues. Looked up from germline, CDR1 is SGHAT and CDR2 is FQNNGV. The CDR3 nucleotides read TGTGCCAGCAGCTTAGAATTTAGCCTGCACGAGCAGTACTTC. Translation gives CASSLEFSLHEQYF.

The chain uses TRBV7-9 and TRBJ1-4; 7 bases fit TRBD1. CDR3 length: 17 residues. Germline lookup yields CDR1 SEHNR and CDR2 FQNEAQ (reference sequence). V gave up 0 bases and J gave up 5 bases; unmatched junction bases: 9. CDR3 sequence (DNA): TGTGCCAGCAGCTTAGCTAGCCCCGGACAGGAGAATGAAAAACTGTTTTTT. Residues: CASSLASPGQENEKLFF.

For the CDR3, the DNA is TGTGCCAGCAGTTACCGGGGTAAATCCCACGAGCAGTACTTC. Residues: CASSYRGKSHEQYF. V and J are TRBV6-5 and TRBJ2-7, with a tentative D call TRBD2 (5 bases). The V end lost 2 bases, the J end lost 5 bases, and 13 bases lay between the germline ends. Germline V gene sequence: CDR1 MNHEY, CDR2 SVGAGI. CDR3 length equals 14 residues.

This clone was found a few times. The chain is built from TRBV7-2 and TRBJ2-5; a possible D gene is TRBD1 (6 bases). Germline V gene lookup returns CDR1 SGHTA and CDR2 FQGNSA. V was shortened by 5 bases and J by 5 bases, with 15 bases between the two germline ends. The CDR3 spans 14 residues. This CDR3 is CASSRPGAGETQYF. CDR3 DNA sequence: TGTGCCAGCAGCCGTCCAGGGGCTGGGGAGACCCAGTACTTC.

This chain connects TRBV10-2 to TRBJ2-7; D is uncertain. Germline CDR1 reads WSHSY; CDR2 reads SAAADI. V lost 0 bases, J lost 2 bases, and 5 bases lay in between. This CDR3 is built from 13 residues. The CDR3 protein is CASSESMPYEQYF. CDR3 nucleotide sequence: TGCGCCAGCAGTGAGTCAATGCCCTACGAGCAGTACTTC.

The sample holds one count of this clone. The rearrangement uses TRBV2 and TRBJ1-3; TRBD1 agrees at 7 bases. Trimming removed 2 bases from V and 0 bases from J; junction bases left unmatched: 10. Germline lookup yields CDR1 SNHLY and CDR2 FYNNEI. The length of the CDR3 is 18 residues. CDR3 nucleotide sequence: TGTGCCAGCAGTGAAACCGGGACAGTTATTTTCTCTGGAAACACCATATATTTT. It yields the protein CASSETGTVIFSGNTIYF. The entire variable domain, with the rest obtained from reference TRBV2 and TRBJ1-3, is as follows: EPEVTQTPSHQVTQMGQEVILRCVPISNHLYFYWYRQILGQKVEFLVSFYNNEISEKSEIFDDQFSVERPDGSNFTLKIRSTKLEDSAMYFCASSETGTVIFSGNTIYFGEGSWLTVV.

The V gene is TRBV28, the J gene TRBJ1-2, with D perhaps TRBD1 (5 bases). This CDR3 contains 15 residues. Looked up from germline, CDR1 is MDHEN and CDR2 is SYDVKM. Trimming took off 4 bases at V and 7 bases at J, with 19 bases between the two ends. The CDR3 spells CASSSSEGSRGGYTF. CDR3 DNA: TGTGCCAGCAGTTCCAGCGAAGGATCGAGGGGTGGCTACACCTTC.

The CDR3 sequence: CAWTSRAGNTIYF. CDR3 DNA sequence: TGTGCCTGGACGAGCAGAGCTGGAAACACCATATATTTT. V is TRBV30 and J is TRBJ1-3; D not certain. Trimming pared 4 bases from V and 2 bases from J, leaving 9 bases between. Per germline, CDR1 GTSNPN and CDR2 SVGIG (reference sequence). The CDR3 totals 13 residues.

The chain recombines TRBV28 with TRBJ1-2; 10 nucleotides agree with TRBD1. The CDR3 sequence is 16 residues long. Germline V CDR1 and CDR2: MDHEN, SYDVKM. V gave up 6 bases and J gave up 2 bases; unmatched junction bases: 9. The CDR3 DNA follows: TGTGCCAGCAGCCAATATCCGGGACAGGGGAACTATGGCTACACCTTC. It specifies CASSQYPGQGNYGYTF.

The rearrangement links TRBV4-3 to TRBJ1-2; 9 nucleotides line up with TRBD1. The V gene end was trimmed by 0 bases and the J gene end by 7 bases; junction bases not matched to a gene: 9. CDR1 is LGHNA, CDR2 YSLEER, per germline. The CDR3 covers 16 residues. Here the CDR3 reads CASSQDAWDRDSGYTF. The CDR3, as DNA: TGCGCCAGCAGCCAAGATGCGTGGGACAGGGACTCTGGCTACACCTTC.

This chain uses TRBV27 with TRBJ1-2; D is possibly TRBD1 (6 bases). Trimming removed 4 bases from V and 8 bases from J, with 20 bases in between. CDR1 MNHEY and CDR2 SMNVEV come from the germline V gene (reference sequence). The CDR3 sequence is 15 residues long. Written as DNA, the CDR3 is TGTGCCAGCAGTTCACCGAGTGGGGGGCTAGGGGGCTACACCTTC. Its translation: CASSSPSGGLGGYTF.

J is TRBJ2-4 and V is TRBV7-9; 7 bases line up with TRBD1. The junction had 3 bases not matched to a gene; V was cut back by 4 bases and J by 3 bases. The CDR3 length is 14 residues. Germline CDR1 reads SEHNR; CDR2 reads FQNEAQ (reference sequence). The CDR3 spells CASSSRDSKNIQYF. Written as DNA, the CDR3 is TGTGCCAGCAGCTCGAGGGACAGCAAAAACATTCAGTACTTC.

This rearrangement joins TRBV7-2 to TRBJ2-3; D unclear. This CDR3 spans 14 amino acids. Germline CDR1 SGHTA, CDR2 FQGNSA. Trimming cost V 3 bases and J 1 base, with 8 bases left between them. This CDR3 reads CASSFLRGTDTQYF. The CDR3 DNA reads as TGTGCCAGCAGCTTTCTGCGCGGCACAGATACGCAGTATTTT.

As DNA, the CDR3 is TGTGCCAGCAGCTTCCAACCCCCCGAGGGCGGGAGGGCCTCCGAGCAGTACTTC. Encoded protein: CASSFQPPEGGRASEQYF. The rearrangement joins TRBV7-6 to TRBJ2-7, with TRBD2 identical over 9 bases. V shed 3 bases and J 6 bases; nucleotides not matched to a gene: 18. CDR1 is SGHVS, CDR2 FNYEAQ, per germline. CDR3 length equals 18 residues.

The chain uses TRBV9 and TRBJ2-3, with TRBD2 matching 8 bases. The germline V gene has CDR1 SGDLS and CDR2 YYNGEE. J was trimmed by 5 bases and V by 3 bases; bases with no gene match: 11. The CDR3 totals 16 residues. The CDR3: CASSDRPGGRGDTQYF. The DNA of the CDR3 is TGTGCCAGCAGCGACCGTCCGGGAGGGAGAGGAGATACGCAGTATTTT.

This clone was counted once. V gene TRBV10-3 combines with J gene TRBJ2-7; D might be TRBD1 or TRBD2, each matching 5 bases. CDR3 length: 16 residues. Germline loops: CDR1 ENHRY, CDR2 SYGVKD. Trimming pared 0 bases from V and 0 bases from J, leaving 12 bases between. The CDR3 spells CAISESEGRGSYEQYF. The CDR3 DNA reads TGTGCCATCAGTGAGTCTGAGGGGCGCGGCTCCTACGAGCAGTACTTC.

The J gene is TRBJ2-1, the V gene TRBV6-5; 7 bases are a match to TRBD2. Trimming took 2 bases from V and 2 from J; bases not matched to a gene: 3. CDR3 length: 15 amino acids. CDR1 and CDR2 from the germline V gene are MNHEY and SVGAGI. CDR3 residues: CASSYAAGAYNEQFF. DNA for the CDR3: TGTGCCAGCAGTTACGCGGCGGGAGCCTACAATGAGCAGTTCTTC.

The CDR3 DNA reads TGTGCCAGCAGTGCTAGCGGGAGCGAGCAGTACTTC. It is translated as CASSASGSEQYF. The rearrangement joins TRBV6-1 to TRBJ2-7; TRBD2 matches 10 bases. CDR3 length: 12 amino acids. Looked up from germline, CDR1 is MNHNS and CDR2 is SASEGT. Losses at the gene ends were 4 bases for V and 6 bases for J; bases not matched to a gene: 0.

This chain uses TRBV18 with TRBJ2-6, with D possibly TRBD1 on 6 matching bases. The V end was cut by 6 bases, the J end by 0 bases, with 18 bases between. The germline gives CDR1 KGHSH, CDR2 LQKENI. This CDR3 region has 18 residues. CDR3 coding DNA: TGTGCCAGCTCCAGGGGACGGAGACCCTTCTCTGGGGCCAACGTCCTGACTTTC. Translation: CASSRGRRPFSGANVLTF.

The J gene is TRBJ1-5, the V gene TRBV28; D is uncertain. CDR3 length: 14 amino acids. Germline V lookup: CDR1 MDHEN, CDR2 SYDVKM. Deletions cut 2 bases from V and 2 bases from J, with 7 bases between. The CDR3 sequence: CASSLRRGNQPQHF. CDR3 nucleotides: TGTGCCAGCAGTTTAAGGAGGGGCAATCAGCCCCAGCATTTT.